Listed here are 21 T cell receptor beta chains from one sample, sequenced in a study of blood T cell repertoires in COVID-19. Method: immunoSEQ multiplex PCR; TCRdb's copy keeps in-frame clones and lacks some. The repertoire includes some 130,000 clones, about 85% of them detected once, and 9.5% to 13% sits in the top ten. The sample taken for sequencing was peripheral blood. The receptor set was obtained from a man older than 75 with acute or convalescent COVID-19.

This chain uses TRBV30 with TRBJ2-7, with 8 bases fitting TRBD1. Germline V gene data show CDR1 as GTSNPN and CDR2 as SVGIG (reference sequence). The CDR3 consists of 15 residues. Germline trimming cut 2 bases from V and 0 bases from J; bases unmatched to any gene: 6. The CDR3 here is CAWSSGTGHSYEQYF. In DNA, the CDR3 is TGTGCCTGGAGTTCCGGGACAGGCCACTCCTACGAGCAGTACTTC.

V gene TRBV7-2 combines with J gene TRBJ1-3; 8 bases align to TRBD1. With V trimmed by 5 bases and J by 8 bases, 8 bases remained unmatched. Germline assignment: CDR1 SGHTA and CDR2 FQGNSA. CDR3 length equals 14 residues. The CDR3 nucleotides read TGTGCCAGCAGCATGAGGACAGGGCTGGACACCATATATTTT. Translated, it gives CASSMRTGLDTIYF. Filled out from reference TRBV7-2 and TRBJ1-3, the complete variable domain reads GAGVSQSPSNKVTEKGKDVELRCDPISGHTALYWYRQSLGQGLEFLIYFQGNSAPDKSGLPSDRFSAERTGGSVSTLTIQRTQQEDSAVYLCASSMRTGLDTIYFGEGSWLTVV.

The chain joins TRBV7-8 to TRBJ2-1; 9 positions agree with TRBD2. The J segment lost 7 bases and the V segment lost 1 base, leaving 5 bases of the junction unmatched. Per germline, CDR1 SGHVS and CDR2 FQNEAQ. CDR3 length: 15 residues. The chain's CDR3 is CASSLGRGGINEQFF. CDR3 DNA: TGTGCCAGCAGCTTAGGGCGGGGGGGGATTAATGAGCAGTTCTTC.

The J gene is TRBJ2-1, the V gene TRBV11-3, with D perhaps matching TRBD2 (5 bases). The V end lost 5 bases, the J end lost 6 bases, and 8 bases lay between the germline ends. The germline V gene encodes CDR1 SGHNT and CDR2 YENEEA. CDR3 length: 12 amino acids. CDR3 amino acids: CASSLTSNEQFF. CDR3 nucleotide sequence: TGTGCCAGCAGCCTCACTAGCAATGAGCAGTTCTTC. Supplemented by reference TRBV11-3 and TRBJ2-1, the full variable domain reads EAGVVQSPRYKIIEKKQPVAFWCNPISGHNTLYWYLQNLGQGPELLIRYENEEAVDDSQLPKDRFSAERLKGVDSTLKIQPAELGDSAVYLCASSLTSNEQFFGPGTRLTVL.

The V call is TRBV28, the J call TRBJ2-3; no reliable D call. Trimming took off 7 bases at V and 4 bases at J, with 12 bases between the two ends. CDR1 and CDR2 (germline): MDHEN, SYDVKM. CDR3 size: 13 residues. The CDR3 region is CASNERSPDTQYF. In nucleotides, the CDR3 is TGTGCCAGCAATGAACGGTCTCCAGATACGCAGTATTTT.

J is TRBJ1-1 and V is TRBV5-4, with 8 bases that match TRBD1. Trimming removed 5 bases from V and 5 bases from J; junction bases left unmatched: 8. CDR3 length: 14 amino acids. Germline CDR1 and CDR2: SGHNT and YYREEE (reference sequence). The CDR3 nucleotides read TGTGCCAGCAGTAACCCTACAGGGGGTACTGAAGCTTTCTTT. Its protein product is CASSNPTGGTEAFF.

The rearrangement links TRBV4-1 to TRBJ2-5; 7 bases are a match to TRBD1. Germline trimming cut 0 bases from V and 10 bases from J; bases unmatched to any gene: 8. The CDR3 length is 14 residues. CDR1 and CDR2 from the germline V gene are MGHRA and YSYEKL. CDR3 region: CASSQDGSRQGQYF. CDR3 DNA: TGCGCCAGCAGCCAAGATGGATCCCGACAGGGCCAGTACTTC.

The chain links TRBV5-1 to TRBJ1-2; TRBD1 might be the D (6 bases). Trimming stripped 1 base from V and 8 bases from J, with 15 bases between. This CDR3 spans 14 amino acids. The germline gives CDR1 SGHRS, CDR2 YFSETQ. CDR3: CASSLSLNRDGYTF. CDR3 coding DNA: TGCGCCAGCAGCTTGTCCTTAAACAGGGACGGCTACACCTTC.

The rearrangement uses TRBV21-1 and TRBJ2-3; TRBD1, the table's D call, was not compared with the DNA. TRBV21-1 is designated a pseudogene. The CDR3 sequence is 17 residues long. The CDR3 region is CASSKASRGHYTDTQYF. CDR3 DNA: TGTGCCAGCAGCAAAGCGAGCAGGGGCCACTACACAGATACGCAGTATTTT.

This sequence joins TRBV3-1 (or the pseudogene TRBV3-2) and TRBJ2-7; maybe TRBD2 (6 bases). The CDR3 covers 16 residues. V gave up 1 base and J gave up 5 bases, with 18 bases separating them. Per the germline V gene, CDR1 is LGHDT and CDR2 is YNNKEL (reference sequence). The CDR3 DNA is TGTGCCAGCAGCCAAGCAGCGGCGGGGTCCCTCCACGAGCAGTACTTC. It translates to CASSQAAAGSLHEQYF.

In this sample, this clone turned up a few times. The V call is TRBV19, the J call TRBJ2-2; TRBD1 might be the D (7 bases). The V gene lost 3 bases and the J gene lost 7 bases, with 18 bases spanning the gap. Germline CDR1 is LNHDA and CDR2 is SQIVND (reference sequence). The CDR3 has 16 residues. The CDR3 DNA follows: TGTGCCAGTAGTATCGACAGGGTAATGGGAGGCGGGGAGCTGTTTTTT. Its protein is CASSIDRVMGGGELFF.

The rearrangement links TRBV4-1 to TRBJ2-3; TRBD1 might be the D (6 bases). CDR3 size: 14 residues. V was clipped by 6 bases and J by 2 bases, with 12 bases between them. CDR1 and CDR2 from the germline V gene are MGHRA and YSYEKL. The CDR3: CASSPGQNTDTQYF. CDR3 coding DNA: TGCGCCAGCAGTCCCGGACAGAACACAGATACGCAGTATTTT.

This clone was detected once. The chain combines TRBV11-3 with TRBJ2-1, with 7 nucleotides matching TRBD2. Germline-derived CDR1 and CDR2 are SGHNT and YENEEA. The CDR3 is 15 amino acids. V was pared by 4 bases and J by 6 bases, with 9 bases of the junction left unmatched. CDR3 sequence: CASSSRDYGVNEQFF. The CDR3 DNA reads as TGTGCCAGCAGCTCCCGGGACTATGGCGTCAATGAGCAGTTCTTC.

V is TRBV7-2 and J is TRBJ1-3; no firm D call. The CDR3 loop spans 17 amino acids. Germline CDR1 reads SGHTA; CDR2 reads FQGNSA. V was clipped by 3 bases and J by 1 base, with 16 bases between them. CDR3: CASSFPESIESGNTIYF. For the CDR3, the DNA is TGTGCCAGCAGCTTCCCCGAAAGCATAGAGTCTGGAAACACCATATATTTT.

The V and J genes are TRBV15 and TRBJ1-3, with D unresolved. Germline CDR1 and CDR2: LNHNV and YYDKDF (reference sequence). Trimming took off 0 bases at V and 0 bases at J, with 9 bases between the two ends. The CDR3 covers 16 residues. The CDR3 region is CATSREALFSGNTIYF. CDR3 DNA sequence: TGTGCCACCAGCAGAGAAGCGTTGTTCTCTGGAAACACCATATATTTT. The full variable domain, in which reference TRBV15 and TRBJ1-3 provide the parts outside the CDR3, is DAMVIQNPRYQVTQFGKPVTLSCSQTLNHNVMYWYQQKSSQAPKLLFHYYDKDFNNEADTPDNFQSRRPNTSFCFLDIRSPGLGDTAMYLCATSREALFSGNTIYFGEGSWLTVV.

The chain joins TRBV24-1 to TRBJ2-6; D unclear. In germline, CDR1 is KGHDR, CDR2 SFDVKD. This CDR3 spans 15 amino acids. With 2 bases removed from V and 0 bases from J, the gap between germline ends came to 4 bases. DNA of the CDR3: TGTGCCACCAGTGATTACATCTCTGGGGCCAACGTCCTGACTTTC. As protein: CATSDYISGANVLTF.

DNA of the CDR3: TGTGCCAGCAGTTTCGTTTTTAACACTGAAGCTTTCTTT. It is translated as CASSFVFNTEAFF. This chain joins TRBV12-3 or TRBV12-4 and TRBJ1-1; D remains unclear. This CDR3 contains 13 residues. V was trimmed by 3 bases and J by 2 bases, leaving 7 bases between them.

This chain links TRBV5-1 with TRBJ2-2, with TRBD2 matching over 13 bases. With 4 bases clipped from V and 6 bases from J, the junction kept 9 bases outside the gene matches. The CDR3 contains 17 residues. Germline CDR1 is SGHRS and CDR2 is YFSETQ. The CDR3 is CASSTTRTSGGSGELFF. The DNA of the CDR3 is TGCGCCAGCAGCACAACCCGGACTAGCGGGGGCTCCGGGGAGCTGTTTTTT. Complete variable domain (other parts from reference TRBV5-1 and TRBJ2-2): KAGVTQTPRYLIKTRGQQVTLSCSPISGHRSVSWYQQTPGQGLQFLFEYFSETQRNKGNFPGRFSGRQFSNSRSEMNVSTLELGDSALYLCASSTTRTSGGSGELFFGEGSRLTVL.

This clone turned up a few times. The chain carries TRBV28 and TRBJ1-2, with 7 bases matching TRBD1. The length of the CDR3 is 12 residues. Germline values: CDR1 MDHEN, CDR2 SYDVKM. V dropped 10 bases and J dropped 0; count of bases not matched to a gene: 2. In DNA, the CDR3 is TGTGCCACAGGGACAGCTAACTATGGCTACACCTTC. Translation gives CATGTANYGYTF.

The rearrangement uses TRBV5-6 and TRBJ1-6, with 7 bases lining up with TRBD1. Germline CDR1 SGHDT, CDR2 YYEEEE. The CDR3 spans 15 residues. The J segment lost 12 bases and the V segment lost 0 bases, leaving 9 bases of the junction unmatched. The CDR3 coding sequence is TGTGCCAGCAGCTTGGGGACAGGAACGGTAAGACCCCTCCACTTT. Translating gives CASSLGTGTVRPLHF.

This clone has more than one count but fewer than ten. This sequence joins TRBV5-1 and TRBJ1-2; D is unresolved. V lost 4 bases, J lost 2 bases, and 15 bases lay in between. The germline CDR1 and CDR2 sequences are SGHRS and YFSETQ. The CDR3 extends over 15 amino acids. CDR3 protein: CASSPSGGPNYGYTF. The DNA of the CDR3 is TGCGCCAGCAGCCCTTCAGGTGGGCCCAACTATGGCTACACCTTC.